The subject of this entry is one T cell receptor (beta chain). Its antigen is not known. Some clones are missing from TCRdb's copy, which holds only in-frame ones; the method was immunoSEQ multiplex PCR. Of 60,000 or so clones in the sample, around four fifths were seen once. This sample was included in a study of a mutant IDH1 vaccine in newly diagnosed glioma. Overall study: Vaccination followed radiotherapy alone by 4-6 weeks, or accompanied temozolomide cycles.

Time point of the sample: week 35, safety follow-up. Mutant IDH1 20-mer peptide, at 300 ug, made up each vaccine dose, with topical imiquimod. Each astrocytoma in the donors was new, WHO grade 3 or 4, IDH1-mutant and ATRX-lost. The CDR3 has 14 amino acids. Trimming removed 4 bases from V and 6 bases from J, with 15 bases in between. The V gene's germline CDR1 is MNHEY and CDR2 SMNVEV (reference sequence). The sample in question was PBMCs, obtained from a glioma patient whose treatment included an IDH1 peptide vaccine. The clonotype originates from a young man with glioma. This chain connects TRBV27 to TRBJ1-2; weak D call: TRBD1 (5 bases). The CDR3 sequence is CASSSWTLSDGYTF. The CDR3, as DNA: TGTGCCAGCAGTTCCTGGACACTTTCGGATGGCTACACCTTC.